Listed below are T cell receptor beta chains from one sample, sequenced in a study of vaccination and CD4 T cells after COVID-19. For these TCRs, the target antigens are not known. Using its own MiXCR run on the PCR reads, TCRdb lists one record per CDR3 protein. Here the sample spans about 13,000 distinct CDR3 sequences, around a third being singletons. Source material: CD4+ T cells from blood, cultured in vitro. The receptors stem from a human donor who had recovered from COVID-19. The CDR3 runs from the conserved cysteine through the conserved F or W. A D gene is named only where the DNA matches it firmly. Not all rows give a size; the values are once, few, many and, for expanded clones, a class.

v_call: TRBV20-1
j_call: TRBJ2-7
d_call: TRBD2
clone_size: few
cdr3_nt: TGCAGTGCTATGTCCGGGACTAGTATCTACGAGCAGTACTTC
cdr3_aa: CSAMSGTSIYEQYF

v_call: TRBV19
j_call: TRBJ2-3
d_call: TRBD1
clone_size: .
cdr3_nt: TGTGCCAGTAGTATAAGGGACAGAAGCACAGATACGCAGTATTTT
cdr3_aa: CASSIRDRSTDTQYF

v_call: TRBV24-1
j_call: TRBJ2-7
d_call: .
clone_size: .
cdr3_nt: TGTGCCACCAGCACAACCATTGGGGAGCAGTACTTC
cdr3_aa: CATSTTIGEQYF

v_call: TRBV11-2
j_call: TRBJ2-1
d_call: TRBD2
clone_size: few
cdr3_nt: TGTGCCAGCTCTCAGCGGGGTAGCGGGAGCGGGCAGTTCTTC
cdr3_aa: CASSQRGSGSGQFF

v_call: TRBV20-1
j_call: TRBJ2-5
d_call: .
clone_size: .
cdr3_nt: TGCAGTGCTAGACAGGGGAGACAAGAGACCCAGTACTTC
cdr3_aa: CSARQGRQETQYF

v_call: TRBV2
j_call: TRBJ1-1
d_call: .
clone_size: few
cdr3_nt: TGTGCCAGCAGTGGCCGGGGTGCCACTGAAGCTTTCTTT
cdr3_aa: CASSGRGATEAFF

v_call: TRBV20-1
j_call: TRBJ2-7
d_call: TRBD2
clone_size: .
cdr3_nt: TGCAGTGCCATCTGGGGACTAGCGGACGAGCAGTACTTC
cdr3_aa: CSAIWGLADEQYF

v_call: TRBV2
j_call: TRBJ2-5
d_call: .
clone_size: once
cdr3_nt: TGTGCCAGCGGTTCGGAGACCCAGTACTTC
cdr3_aa: CASGSETQYF

v_call: TRBV20-1
j_call: TRBJ2-1
d_call: TRBD2
clone_size: .
cdr3_nt: TGCAGTGCTCCGGGACTAGCGGGAACCTCCTACAATGAGCAGTTCTTC
cdr3_aa: CSAPGLAGTSYNEQFF

v_call: TRBV11-1
j_call: TRBJ2-5
d_call: TRBD1
clone_size: .
cdr3_nt: TGTGCCAGCAGCCCGACAGGGCGGGAGACCCAGTACTTC
cdr3_aa: CASSPTGRETQYF

v_call: TRBV11-2
j_call: TRBJ1-2
d_call: .
clone_size: few
cdr3_nt: TGTGCCAGCAGCTTAGAGTCGCGGGAGGTCTATGGCTACACCTTC
cdr3_aa: CASSLESREVYGYTF

v_call: TRBV20-1
j_call: TRBJ1-1
d_call: TRBD1
clone_size: few
cdr3_nt: TGCAGTGCTAAGGGGACAGCCTTTTGGGGGGCAAACACTGAAGCTTTCTTT
cdr3_aa: CSAKGTAFWGANTEAFF

v_call: TRBV6-5
j_call: TRBJ2-3
d_call: TRBD1
clone_size: .
cdr3_nt: TGTGCCAGCAGTTACTCTCTCACCTTGGTCCGGGACAGGGTGGTTGGAGATACGCAGTATTTT
cdr3_aa: CASSYSLTLVRDRVVGDTQYF

v_call: TRBV6-2/TRBV6-3
j_call: TRBJ2-7
d_call: .
clone_size: .
cdr3_nt: TGTGCCAGCAGCCCCGAGGACACGTCCTACGAGCAGTACTTC
cdr3_aa: CASSPEDTSYEQYF

v_call: TRBV7-9
j_call: TRBJ2-1
d_call: .
clone_size: .
cdr3_nt: TGTGCCAGCAGCTTAGCGAGCGGTGGGCAGTTCTTC
cdr3_aa: CASSLASGGQFF

v_call: TRBV28
j_call: TRBJ2-7
d_call: .
clone_size: few
cdr3_nt: TGTGCCAGCAGTTATTTGGGAGCGAGGGACTCCTACGAGCAGTACTTC
cdr3_aa: CASSYLGARDSYEQYF

v_call: TRBV11-2
j_call: TRBJ2-3
d_call: .
clone_size: .
cdr3_nt: TGTGCCAGCAGCTTAGGTGTGGAGGAGCAGTATTTT
cdr3_aa: CASSLGVEEQYF

v_call: TRBV6-2/TRBV6-3
j_call: TRBJ1-1
d_call: .
clone_size: .
cdr3_nt: TGTGCCAGCAGTTACTGGACAGTTGAAGAAGCTTTCTTT
cdr3_aa: CASSYWTVEEAFF

v_call: TRBV7-2
j_call: TRBJ2-1
d_call: .
clone_size: few
cdr3_nt: TGTGCCAGCAGCCCGCGGACTGGCCCCAATGAGCAGTTCTTC
cdr3_aa: CASSPRTGPNEQFF

v_call: TRBV30
j_call: TRBJ1-2
d_call: .
clone_size: .
cdr3_nt: TGTGCCTGGATGGTTCGGGCCGGTTTGTACTATGGCTACACCTTC
cdr3_aa: CAWMVRAGLYYGYTF

v_call: TRBV28
j_call: TRBJ1-1
d_call: .
clone_size: .
cdr3_nt: TGTGCCAGCAGCCACAGGACAAGGGCTGGGGACACTGAAGCTTTCTTT
cdr3_aa: CASSHRTRAGDTEAFF

v_call: TRBV20-1
j_call: TRBJ1-5
d_call: TRBD1
clone_size: few
cdr3_nt: TGCAGTGCTAGCCCGACAGGGAAATTGGAGCCCCAGCATTTT
cdr3_aa: CSASPTGKLEPQHF

v_call: TRBV20-1
j_call: TRBJ2-2
d_call: .
clone_size: .
cdr3_nt: TGCAGTGCTAGTCACACTAACACCGGGGAGCTGTTTTTT
cdr3_aa: CSASHTNTGELFF

v_call: TRBV4-1
j_call: TRBJ2-5
d_call: TRBD2
clone_size: .
cdr3_nt: TGCGCCAGCAGCCAAGAAAAGAGAGGGAGGGCCTTTAGAGACCAGTACTTC
cdr3_aa: CASSQEKRGRAFRDQYF

v_call: TRBV28
j_call: TRBJ1-5
d_call: .
clone_size: .
cdr3_nt: TGTGCCAGCAGTTACGACAGGAATCAGCCCCAGCATTTT
cdr3_aa: CASSYDRNQPQHF

v_call: TRBV6-5
j_call: TRBJ2-3
d_call: TRBD2
clone_size: .
cdr3_nt: TGTGCCAGCAGTTGCTCGAGCGGGGGGCCGCCAGATACGCAGTATTTT
cdr3_aa: CASSCSSGGPPDTQYF

v_call: TRBV15
j_call: TRBJ1-2
d_call: .
clone_size: medium-sized
cdr3_nt: TGTGCCACCAGCAGAGATCGAAATGGCTACACCTTC
cdr3_aa: CATSRDRNGYTF

v_call: TRBV20-1
j_call: TRBJ2-7
d_call: TRBD2
clone_size: .
cdr3_nt: TGCAGTGCTTTAGCGGGAGCACCCTACGAGCAGTACTTC
cdr3_aa: CSALAGAPYEQYF

v_call: TRBV28
j_call: TRBJ1-1
d_call: TRBD1
clone_size: .
cdr3_nt: TGTGCCAGCAGGCGCCCGGGACAGGGTTTTACTGAAGCTTTCTTT
cdr3_aa: CASRRPGQGFTEAFF

v_call: TRBV6-1
j_call: TRBJ2-3
d_call: .
clone_size: .
cdr3_nt: TGTGCCAGCAGTGTTCAATTTAGCACAGATACGCAGTATTTT
cdr3_aa: CASSVQFSTDTQYF

v_call: TRBV7-3
j_call: TRBJ1-6
d_call: .
clone_size: .
cdr3_nt: TGTGCCAGCAGCGAGGACCCAAATTCACCCCTCCACTTT
cdr3_aa: CASSEDPNSPLHF

v_call: TRBV19
j_call: TRBJ2-1
d_call: .
clone_size: .
cdr3_nt: TGTGCCAGTGGAGGGAACGGGGCTGAGCAGTTCTTC
cdr3_aa: CASGGNGAEQFF

v_call: TRBV7-9
j_call: TRBJ2-7
d_call: .
clone_size: few
cdr3_nt: TGTGCCAGCAGCTTAGACGGGCGGAGCTCCTACGAGCAGTACTTC
cdr3_aa: CASSLDGRSSYEQYF

v_call: TRBV6-5
j_call: TRBJ2-7
d_call: .
clone_size: .
cdr3_nt: TGTGCCAGCAGTTACGGCGGCAGCTACGAGCAGTACTTC
cdr3_aa: CASSYGGSYEQYF

v_call: TRBV6-1
j_call: TRBJ1-4
d_call: TRBD1
clone_size: few
cdr3_nt: TGTGCCAGCAGCCCAGGGGGCGCAGTTGAAAAACTGTTTTTT
cdr3_aa: CASSPGGAVEKLFF

v_call: TRBV29-1
j_call: TRBJ2-5
d_call: .
clone_size: few
cdr3_nt: TGCAGCGTTGATCTTTTGGGGGCTCAGGGTGAGACCCAGTACTTC
cdr3_aa: CSVDLLGAQGETQYF

v_call: TRBV7-9
j_call: TRBJ2-2
d_call: TRBD2
clone_size: .
cdr3_nt: TGTGCCAGCAGTAGGGCGGGAGGACGCGCGAACACCGGGGAGCTGTTTTTT
cdr3_aa: CASSRAGGRANTGELFF

v_call: TRBV6-1
j_call: TRBJ2-7
d_call: TRBD2
clone_size: few
cdr3_nt: TGTGCCAGTAGACTAGCAGACTACGAGCAGTACTTC
cdr3_aa: CASRLADYEQYF

v_call: TRBV7-3
j_call: TRBJ1-1
d_call: .
clone_size: few
cdr3_nt: TGTGCCAGCAGCGTCCGGGGGGACACTGAAGCTTTCTTT
cdr3_aa: CASSVRGDTEAFF

v_call: TRBV28
j_call: TRBJ2-7
d_call: TRBD2
clone_size: .
cdr3_nt: TGTGCCAGCAGGAAAATAGCGGGAGGGCTGATCGAGCAGTACTTC
cdr3_aa: CASRKIAGGLIEQYF

v_call: TRBV5-1
j_call: TRBJ1-3
d_call: TRBD1
clone_size: .
cdr3_nt: TGCGCCAGCAGCTGGACAGGGGGCCACTCTGGAAACACCATATATTTT
cdr3_aa: CASSWTGGHSGNTIYF

v_call: TRBV5-6
j_call: TRBJ2-5
d_call: .
clone_size: .
cdr3_nt: TGTGCCAGCAGCCTTGCTACAGGCCAAGAGACCCAGTACTTC
cdr3_aa: CASSLATGQETQYF

v_call: TRBV7-9
j_call: TRBJ1-6
d_call: .
clone_size: few
cdr3_nt: TGTGCCAGCAGCTCCCCCCCGGGGAGAGGTTCACCCCTCCACTTT
cdr3_aa: CASSSPPGRGSPLHF

v_call: TRBV20-1
j_call: TRBJ1-2
d_call: .
clone_size: medium-sized
cdr3_nt: TGCAGTGCTAGAAAGGGGAGTTATGGCTACACCTTC
cdr3_aa: CSARKGSYGYTF

v_call: TRBV6-2/TRBV6-3
j_call: TRBJ2-3
d_call: TRBD2
clone_size: .
cdr3_nt: TGTGCCAGCAGCCCCCTGGGACTAGCGGACCGCACAGATACGCAGTATTTT
cdr3_aa: CASSPLGLADRTDTQYF

v_call: TRBV7-9
j_call: TRBJ2-3
d_call: TRBD2
clone_size: once
cdr3_nt: TGTGCCAGCAGCTTAGACTTGGGACTAGCGGGGCGCACAGATACGCAGTATTTT
cdr3_aa: CASSLDLGLAGRTDTQYF

v_call: TRBV29-1
j_call: TRBJ2-2
d_call: TRBD2
clone_size: .
cdr3_nt: TGCAGCGCTGCTGGAGCGGGAGGCAGCACCGGGGAGCTGTTTTTT
cdr3_aa: CSAAGAGGSTGELFF